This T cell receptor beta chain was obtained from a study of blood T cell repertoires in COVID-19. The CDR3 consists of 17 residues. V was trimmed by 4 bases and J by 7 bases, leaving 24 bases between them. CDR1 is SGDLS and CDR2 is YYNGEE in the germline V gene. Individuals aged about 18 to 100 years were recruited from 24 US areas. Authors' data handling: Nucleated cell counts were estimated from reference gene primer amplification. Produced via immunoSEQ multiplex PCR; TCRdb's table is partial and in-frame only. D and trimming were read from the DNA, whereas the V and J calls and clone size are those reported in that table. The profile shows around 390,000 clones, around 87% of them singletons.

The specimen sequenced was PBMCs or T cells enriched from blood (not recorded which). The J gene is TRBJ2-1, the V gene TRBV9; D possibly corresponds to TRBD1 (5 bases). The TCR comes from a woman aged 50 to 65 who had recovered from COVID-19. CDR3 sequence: CASSPPPRQSLWNEQFF. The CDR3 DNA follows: TGTGCCAGCAGCCCGCCACCCAGACAGAGCCTATGGAATGAGCAGTTCTTC.